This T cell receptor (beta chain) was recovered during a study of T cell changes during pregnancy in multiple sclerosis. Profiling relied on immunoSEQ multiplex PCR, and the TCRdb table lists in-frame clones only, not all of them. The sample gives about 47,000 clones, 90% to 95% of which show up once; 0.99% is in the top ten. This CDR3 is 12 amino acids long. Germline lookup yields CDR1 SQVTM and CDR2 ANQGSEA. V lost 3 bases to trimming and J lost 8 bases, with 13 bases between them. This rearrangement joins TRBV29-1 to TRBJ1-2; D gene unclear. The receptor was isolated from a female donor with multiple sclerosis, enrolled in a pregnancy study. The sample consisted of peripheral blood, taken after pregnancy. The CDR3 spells CSVDPKEKGYTF. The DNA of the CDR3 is TGCAGCGTTGATCCAAAGGAGAAGGGCTACACCTTC.